These 30 T cell receptor beta chains were all obtained from the same sample, sequenced in a study of cytomegalovirus exposure and HLA in healthy donors. PCR primers comprised 60 Vbeta and 13 Jbeta primers. Produced via immunoSEQ multiplex PCR; TCRdb's table is partial and in-frame only. The data hold over 150,000 clones, with around 80% observed a single time. The specimen was PBMCs. These receptors all stem from a girl aged 2-10 years in good health and CMV-seropositive.

This clone is a singleton in its sample. The V call is TRBV28, the J call TRBJ2-7; 13 bases line up with TRBD2. This CDR3 is built from 19 residues. Germline loops: CDR1 MDHEN, CDR2 SYDVKM. Trimming at V came to 4 bases and at J to 4 bases, leaving 16 bases not matched to a gene. CDR3 coding DNA: TGTGCCAGCAGTTCACCTGGGAGACGCCGGACTAGCGGGAGATACGAGCAGTACTTC. Its protein is CASSSPGRRRTSGRYEQYF. Looking up the rest from reference TRBV28 and TRBJ2-7 gives the full variable domain: DVKVTQSSRYLVKRTGEKVFLECVQDMDHENMFWYRQDPGLGLRLIYFSYDVKMKEKGDIPEGYSVSREKKERFSLILESASTNQTSMYLCASSSPGRRRTSGRYEQYFGPGTRLTVT.

The V and J genes are TRBV29-1 and TRBJ1-2, with 7 bases matching TRBD1. Germline trimming cut 4 bases from V and 8 bases from J; bases unmatched to any gene: 7. Germline values: CDR1 SQVTM, CDR2 ANQGSEA. The CDR3 length is 12 residues. The CDR3 here is CSVGGQFSGYTF. The CDR3 nucleotides are TGCAGCGTTGGGGGACAGTTCTCGGGCTACACCTTC.

This clone has just one count. The chain's CDR3 is CASSYLPDTQYF. In nucleotides, the CDR3 is TGTGCCAGCAGTTACCTCCCAGATACGCAGTATTTT. The rearrangement links TRBV6-6 to TRBJ2-3; D is uncertain. Trimming took off 2 bases at V and 4 bases at J, with 4 bases between the two ends. This CDR3 region has 12 residues. The V gene's germline CDR1 is MNHNY and CDR2 SVGAGI (reference sequence).

CDR3 DNA: TGTGCCAGCAGTGAATCTGGGGGGAGCAATCAGCCCCAGCATTTT. Its protein is CASSESGGSNQPQHF. The genes are TRBV6-1 and TRBJ1-5; maybe TRBD1 (5 bases). CDR1 and CDR2 (germline): MNHNS, SASEGT. Trimming removed 2 bases at V and 1 base at J, with 9 bases between. This CDR3 contains 15 residues.

Notes on this clone: Mismatch with germline at one junction end may stem from a read error. J is TRBJ2-7 and V is TRBV6-1; TRBD1 matches 8 bases. The CDR3 runs 14 residues. CDR1 and CDR2 (germline): MNHNS, SASEGT. The CDR3 DNA is TGTGCCAGCAGTGAAGGGACAGGGCCATTCCTGATACACTTC. Its protein product is CASSEGTGPFLIHF.

This clone is a singleton in its sample. The chain carries TRBV6-5 and TRBJ2-3, with a tentative D call TRBD1 (5 bases). The CDR3 has 14 amino acids. The V gene lost 4 bases and the J gene lost 1 base, with 9 bases spanning the gap. Germline V CDR1 and CDR2: MNHEY, SVGAGI. CDR3 amino acids: CASSLGQGTDTQYF. The CDR3 DNA is TGTGCCAGCAGTTTGGGGCAGGGCACAGATACGCAGTATTTT.

For this clone: The same CDR3 is also encoded by other DNA sequences in this sample. The rearrangement uses TRBV27 and TRBJ2-7; the D gene is possibly TRBD1 (6 bases). The CDR3 totals 13 residues. The germline V gene has CDR1 MNHEY and CDR2 SMNVEV (reference sequence). Trimming pared 6 bases from V and 1 base from J, leaving 10 bases between. DNA of the CDR3: TGTGCCAGCAGCCGACAGGTTTCCTACGAGCAGTACTTC. The encoded protein is CASSRQVSYEQYF.

The CDR3 DNA follows: TGCGCCAGCAGCTTCACAGGGAGCCTCCCCAATGAGCAGTTCTTC. This gives the protein CASSFTGSLPNEQFF. The J gene is TRBJ2-1, the V gene TRBV4-1; perhaps TRBD1 as D (6 bases). V was pared by 5 bases and J by 6 bases, with 17 bases between. The CDR3 runs to 15 residues. Germline assignment: CDR1 MGHRA and CDR2 YSYEKL.

This clone was seen just once. V is TRBV4-1 and J is TRBJ1-6, with 9 bases identical to TRBD1. CDR1 MGHRA and CDR2 YSYEKL come from the germline V gene. This CDR3 contains 15 residues. Trimming removed 1 base from V and 7 bases from J; junction bases left unmatched: 2. DNA for the CDR3: TGCGCCAGCAGCCAAGGGACAGGGGTAAATTCACCCCTCCACTTT. Translated: CASSQGTGVNSPLHF.

The CDR3 spells CASSTQGWGELKTEAFF. The DNA for the CDR3 is TGTGCCAGCAGTACCCAGGGTTGGGGTGAACTTAAAACTGAAGCTTTCTTT. V usage is TRBV27 and J usage is TRBJ1-1; tentatively, D is TRBD1 (5 bases). Germline values: CDR1 MNHEY, CDR2 SMNVEV (reference sequence). V lost 5 bases, J lost 5 bases, and 24 bases lay in between. The CDR3 runs 17 residues.

The chain joins TRBV5-6 to TRBJ1-6; D might be TRBD1 (5 bases). Trimming pared 5 bases from V and 7 bases from J, leaving 13 bases between. There are 14 residues in the CDR3. Germline values: CDR1 SGHDT, CDR2 YYEEEE. The CDR3 region is CASRVGGFNSPLHF. The CDR3 DNA sequence: TGTGCCAGCAGGGTCGGGGGGTTCAATTCACCCCTCCACTTT.

The chain is built from TRBV6-1 and TRBJ2-1; 13 bases align to TRBD2. This CDR3 contains 15 residues. Per the germline V gene, CDR1 is MNHNS and CDR2 is SASEGT. The trim removed 6 bases at V and 9 bases at J, leaving 8 bases unmatched. CDR3 DNA sequence: TGTGCCAGCAGCGTCACTAGCGGGGGGGCCGGTGAGCAGTTCTTC. Its translation is CASSVTSGGAGEQFF.

This chain uses TRBV5-6 with TRBJ1-6; the match to TRBD1 covers 11 bases. V lost 4 bases, J lost 8 bases, and 8 bases stayed unmatched. Germline values: CDR1 SGHDT, CDR2 YYEEEE. The CDR3 length is 16 residues. CDR3 in amino acids: CASSGGTGGGDSPLHF. The CDR3, as DNA: TGTGCCAGCAGCGGGGGGACAGGGGGAGGGGATTCACCCCTCCACTTT.

This sequence joins TRBV2 and TRBJ1-4, with TRBD1 matching 7 bases. The CDR3 length is 15 residues. Germline CDR1 SNHLY, CDR2 FYNNEI. V dropped 10 bases and J dropped 2; count of bases not matched to a gene: 10. The CDR3 sequence is CATTGVTGTNEKLFF. The CDR3, as DNA: TGTGCCACCACAGGGGTTACAGGTACTAATGAAAAACTGTTTTTT. The whole variable domain, remainder taken from reference TRBV2 and TRBJ1-4, is EPEVTQTPSHQVTQMGQEVILRCVPISNHLYFYWYRQILGQKVEFLVSFYNNEISEKSEIFDDQFSVERPDGSNFTLKIRSTKLEDSAMYFCATTGVTGTNEKLFFGSGTQLSVL.

V gene TRBV7-9 combines with J gene TRBJ1-1; 9 positions match TRBD1. The CDR3 runs to 15 residues. Germline V gene lookup returns CDR1 SEHNR and CDR2 FQNEAQ (reference sequence). V lost 2 bases to trimming and J lost 9 bases; unmatched junction nucleotides: 10. In nucleotides, the CDR3 is TGTGCCAGCAGCTTATATGGTGGGACAGGGACTAAAGCTTTCTTT. Protein: CASSLYGGTGTKAFF.

The chain carries TRBV9 and TRBJ1-1, with D perhaps matching TRBD1 (6 bases). With 4 bases removed from V and 3 bases from J, the gap between germline ends came to 19 bases. From germline, CDR1 is SGDLS and CDR2 YYNGEE. The CDR3 length is 16 residues. DNA for the CDR3: TGTGCCAGCAGCTCCGATGAGGGGGAATTGGACACTGAAGCTTTCTTT. Translated: CASSSDEGELDTEAFF.

The V call is TRBV6-1, the J call TRBJ2-2; 8 bases map to TRBD1. Germline V gene data show CDR1 as MNHNS and CDR2 as SASEGT. CDR3 size: 16 residues. V shed 2 bases and J 7 bases; nucleotides not matched to a gene: 9. The chain's CDR3 is CASSEIWQGAHGELFF. The CDR3 bases are TGTGCCAGCAGTGAAATTTGGCAGGGGGCCCACGGGGAGCTGTTTTTT.

This clone came up a few times. J is TRBJ1-2 and V is TRBV4-2, with 10 bases lining up with TRBD1. V trimming: 4 bases; J trimming: 6 bases; junction bases outside the gene matches: 2. The CDR3 is 13 residues long. From germline, CDR1 is LGHNA and CDR2 YNFKEQ. Written as DNA, the CDR3 is TGTGCCAGCAGCCCGGGACAGGGGAATGGCTACACCTTC. Residues: CASSPGQGNGYTF.

CDR3 amino acids: CASSWGQGYEQYF. DNA for the CDR3: TGTGCCAGCAGCTGGGGACAGGGATACGAGCAGTACTTC. V usage is TRBV5-4 and J usage is TRBJ2-7; TRBD1 aligns across 9 bases. The CDR3 length is 13 residues. V lost 3 bases, J lost 4 bases, and 2 bases stayed unmatched. The V gene's germline CDR1 is SGHNT and CDR2 YYREEE (reference sequence).

The CDR3 DNA sequence: TGTGCCAGCAGCTTACCCGGGACAAACTATGGCTACACCTTC. Protein sequence: CASSLPGTNYGYTF. The V call is TRBV7-6, the J call TRBJ1-2; D may be TRBD1 (6 bases). Germline-derived CDR1 and CDR2 are SGHVS and FNYEAQ. There are 14 residues in the CDR3. The V gene lost 2 bases and the J gene lost 2 bases, with 9 bases spanning the gap.

This chain connects TRBV9 to TRBJ2-1, with TRBD2 matching 9 bases. Germline CDR1 reads SGDLS; CDR2 reads YYNGEE. The trim removed 2 bases at V and 1 base at J, leaving 4 bases unmatched. The CDR3 loop spans 16 amino acids. The CDR3 protein is CASSVERGASYNEQFF. The CDR3 DNA follows: TGTGCCAGCAGCGTCGAGCGGGGGGCATCCTACAATGAGCAGTTCTTC.

V is TRBV11-3 and J is TRBJ1-1; TRBD1 matches at 12 bases. The CDR3 totals 17 residues. The V segment lost 0 bases and the J segment 7 bases; nucleotides outside the gene matches: 9. Germline values: CDR1 SGHNT, CDR2 YENEEA. This CDR3 reads CASSLDHRDRGRNEAFF. The CDR3 DNA reads TGTGCCAGCAGCTTAGACCACCGGGACAGGGGGCGGAATGAAGCTTTCTTT.

The rearrangement joins TRBV28 to TRBJ1-2; the match to TRBD1 covers 12 bases. This CDR3 region has 15 residues. The J segment lost 5 bases and the V segment lost 6 bases, leaving 7 bases of the junction unmatched. The germline V gene encodes CDR1 MDHEN and CDR2 SYDVKM. The CDR3 sequence: CASRGGTGGRYGYTF. The CDR3, as DNA: TGTGCCAGCAGGGGGGGGACAGGGGGCAGATATGGCTACACCTTC.

The CDR3 DNA reads as TGTGCCAGTAGATACGGGACAGGGGTTAACTATGGCTACACCTTC. Translated, it gives CASRYGTGVNYGYTF. The rearrangement joins TRBV19 to TRBJ1-2; 10 positions match TRBD1. V shed 6 bases, J shed 1 base, and the junction held 5 bases outside the gene matches. The CDR3 spans 15 residues. CDR1 and CDR2 from the germline V gene are LNHDA and SQIVND (reference sequence).

The gene calls are TRBV29-1 and TRBJ2-2; D is possibly TRBD2 (7 bases). This CDR3 comprises 12 residues. Germline V lookup: CDR1 SQVTM, CDR2 ANQGSEA. V lost 7 bases and J 4 bases, leaving 10 bases between the germline ends. The CDR3 bases are TGCAGCGCGGGGGGCCCCACCGGGGAGCTGTTTTTT. Protein product: CSAGGPTGELFF.

J is TRBJ2-7 and V is TRBV4-1; TRBD1 aligns across 9 bases. From germline, CDR1 is MGHRA and CDR2 YSYEKL. V was pared by 1 base and J by 3 bases, with 10 bases of the junction left unmatched. This CDR3 is built from 17 residues. CDR3 DNA sequence: TGCGCCAGCAGCCAAGTACAGGGGGCATCGAAGGTCTACGAGCAGTACTTC. Translating it yields CASSQVQGASKVYEQYF.

The J gene is TRBJ2-1, the V gene TRBV18; the match to TRBD2 covers 11 bases. With 5 bases clipped from V and 8 bases from J, the junction kept 17 bases outside the gene matches. This CDR3 contains 18 residues. Germline CDR1 and CDR2: KGHSH and LQKENI. CDR3: CASSSNLAGGLRKDEQFF. For the CDR3, the DNA is TGTGCCAGCTCATCAAACCTAGCGGGAGGATTAAGGAAGGATGAGCAGTTCTTC.

In this sample, this clone turned up a few times. Here the CDR3 DNA reads TGTGCCAGTAAAGGAACGGGATATAGGAATGAGCAGTTCTTC. Residues: CASKGTGYRNEQFF. The rearrangement links TRBV19 to TRBJ2-1; D may be TRBD2 (5 bases). This CDR3 has 14 residues. Trimming removed 7 bases at V and 7 bases at J, with 17 bases between. Per the germline V gene, CDR1 is LNHDA and CDR2 is SQIVND (reference sequence). Complete variable domain (other parts from reference TRBV19 and TRBJ2-1): DGGITQSPKYLFRKEGQNVTLSCEQNLNHDAMYWYRQDPGQGLRLIYYSQIVNDFQKGDIAEGYSVSREKKESFPLTVTSAQKNPTAFYLCASKGTGYRNEQFFGPGTRLTVL.

The chain has TRBV9 and TRBJ2-2; 7 bases are a match to TRBD1. Per the germline V gene, CDR1 is SGDLS and CDR2 is YYNGEE. The CDR3 extends over 15 amino acids. V gave up 2 bases and J gave up 4 bases; unmatched junction bases: 5. The CDR3 sequence: CASSVLGGLTGELFF. The CDR3 DNA reads as TGTGCCAGCAGCGTCTTAGGGGGCCTCACCGGGGAGCTGTTTTTT.

The chain recombines TRBV11-3 with TRBJ2-7; tentative D call: TRBD2 (6 bases). Germline CDR1 reads SGHNT; CDR2 reads YENEEA. Trimming removed 5 bases from V and 0 bases from J, with 14 bases in between. This CDR3 is built from 15 residues. CDR3 loop: CASSLGTSYSYEQYF. CDR3 sequence (DNA): TGTGCCAGCAGCCTTGGGACTTCTTACTCCTACGAGCAGTACTTC.